This T cell receptor beta chain comes out of a study of blood T cells in healthy people across ages. This clonotype was observed a few times. The antigen remains unidentified. Next came a second PCR, run for roughly 6 to 11 cycles, which used a sample-barcoded 5' primer along with a J-beta primer mix. One entry per CDR3 protein results from TCRdb running MiXCR on the 5' RACE reads. The sample includes about 930,000 distinct CDR3 sequences, under 35% of them seen just once. Points from the study as a whole: Strong correlation existed between TCR beta diversity and naive T cell percentage. With donor CMV status unknown, expanded clonotype changes were possibly confounded.

The CDR3 contains 14 residues. The sample was also linked to a second study, of T cells of mothers and their children. From that paper: Each mother yielded more than 9 million TCR beta CDR3 reads. Each child yielded a few million reads. Overlap measured in related mother-child pairs was slightly, non-significantly higher than in unrelated pairs.

This chain joins TRBV21-1 and TRBJ2-7. TRBV21-1 is recorded as a pseudogene. The clonotype was recovered from a woman aged 40-49 years in good health. The sample was blood. The CDR3 here is CASSPRHCDYEQYF. Written as DNA, the CDR3 is TGTGCCAGCAGCCCCCGACATTGTGATTACGAGCAGTACTTC.